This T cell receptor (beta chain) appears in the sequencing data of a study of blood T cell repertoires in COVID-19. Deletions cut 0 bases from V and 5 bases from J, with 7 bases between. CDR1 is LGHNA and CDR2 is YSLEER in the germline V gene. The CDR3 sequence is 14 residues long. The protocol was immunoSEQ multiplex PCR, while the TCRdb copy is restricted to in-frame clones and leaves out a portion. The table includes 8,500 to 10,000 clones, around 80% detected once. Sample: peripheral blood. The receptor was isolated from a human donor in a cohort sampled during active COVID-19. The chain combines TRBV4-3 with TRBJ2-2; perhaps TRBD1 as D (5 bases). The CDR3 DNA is TGCGCCAGCAGCCAAGATAGGACAACCGGGGAGCTGTTTTTT. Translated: CASSQDRTTGELFF.